The source of this T cell receptor (beta chain) is a study of shared clonotypes between healthy human individuals. Looking at the study overall: CD4 naive and CD4 memory each took three plates per donor, while CD8 naive took two and CD8 memory one.

The CDR3 has 16 residues. Trimming removed 4 bases at V and 0 bases at J, with 14 bases between. CDR1 and CDR2 from the germline V gene are SGHRS and YFSETQ. Points on this clone: Antigen: not known.

Broader study findings: Estimated richness values were generally larger in naive subsets than in memory subsets. Among a few donors, roughly 5% of naive CD4 clonotypes were found in common.

Profiled with immunoSEQ multiplex PCR; TCRdb holds only in-frame clones, not every one. The top ten hold around 0.14% of the sample, which has millions of clones, over 85% seen once. Recent vaccinations or acute infections were absent in the healthy HIV-negative adult donors. The sequencing input was naive CD4+ T cells sorted from blood. Documented subset: CD45RA+ positively selected. The TCR was taken from a man between 18 and 29 years old in good health. The V and J genes are TRBV5-1 and TRBJ2-1; weak D call: TRBD2 (5 bases). CDR3 amino acids: CASSPDWVLSYNEQFF. The CDR3, as DNA: TGCGCCAGCAGCCCGGACTGGGTCCTCTCCTACAATGAGCAGTTCTTC.